The clone carrying this TCR beta chain was seen more than once but under ten times. The antigen is unknown. Trimming took off 0 bases at V and 5 bases at J, with 9 bases between the two ends. The germline CDR1 and CDR2 sequences are SGDLS and YYNGEE. CDR3 length: 14 residues. Making TCR cDNA involved 5'RACE template switching, which added UMIs and a universal primer site. TCRdb ran MiXCR on the 5' RACE reads and lists one entry per CDR3 protein. The table lists a few hundred thousand distinct CDR3 sequences, roughly 8.7% of them singletons. The data were taken from a study of T cells after yellow fever vaccination. Study-level findings and limits: Clonotypes shared by both compartments, CD4 and CD8, made up a small share. In FACS-sorted repertoires, abundant clonotypes from the bulk population could appear as contaminants. Primary-vaccination clones mostly resurfaced post-booster (just under 98% CD4, more than 80% CD8).

The origin of this receptor is a man aged 18 to 30 who received the YFV17D yellow fever vaccine. Here the sequenced sample was CD4+ T cells sorted from PBMCs, taken 5 days after the yellow fever booster vaccination. The gene calls are TRBV9 and TRBJ1-5, with D unclear. The CDR3 sequence is CASSVGRKDQPQHF. The DNA of the CDR3 is TGTGCCAGCAGCGTAGGACGGAAGGATCAGCCCCAGCATTTT.